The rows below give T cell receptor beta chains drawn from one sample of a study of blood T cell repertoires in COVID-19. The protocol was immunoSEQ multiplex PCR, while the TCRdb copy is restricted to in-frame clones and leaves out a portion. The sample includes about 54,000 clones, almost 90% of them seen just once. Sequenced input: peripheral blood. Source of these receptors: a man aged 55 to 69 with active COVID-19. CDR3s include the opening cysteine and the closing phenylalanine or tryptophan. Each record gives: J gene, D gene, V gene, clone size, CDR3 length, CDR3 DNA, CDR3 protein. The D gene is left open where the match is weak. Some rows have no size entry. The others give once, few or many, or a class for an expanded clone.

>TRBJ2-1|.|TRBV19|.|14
TGTGCCAGTAGTATATTGCCTGAGGGAGGTGAGCAGTTCTTC
CASSILPEGGEQFF
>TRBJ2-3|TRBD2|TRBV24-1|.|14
TGTGCCACCAGTGATTGGACTAGCGGGGATACGCAGTATTTT
CATSDWTSGDTQYF
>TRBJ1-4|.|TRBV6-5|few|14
TGTGCCAGCAGGGAGGGACGGATTGATGAAAAACTGTTTTTT
CASREGRIDEKLFF
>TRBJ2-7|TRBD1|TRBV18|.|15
TGTGCCAGCTCACCCCCCGGGACAGGGGCCTACGAGCAGTACTTC
CASSPPGTGAYEQYF
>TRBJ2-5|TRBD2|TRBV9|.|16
TGTGCCAGCAGCGCCCGACTAGCGGGGTATCAAGAGACCCAGTACTTC
CASSARLAGYQETQYF
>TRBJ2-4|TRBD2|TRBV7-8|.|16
TGTGCCAGCAGCCCTGGACTAGCGGGAGCCAAAAACATTCAGTACTTC
CASSPGLAGAKNIQYF
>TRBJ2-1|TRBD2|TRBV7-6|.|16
TGTGCCAGCAGCTTAGAGACTAGCGGGAGAAACAATGAGCAGTTCTTC
CASSLETSGRNNEQFF
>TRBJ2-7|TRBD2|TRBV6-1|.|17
TGTGCCAGCAGTGAAGGCTTCGGTAGCGGGAGGGAATACGAGCAGTACTTC
CASSEGFGSGREYEQYF
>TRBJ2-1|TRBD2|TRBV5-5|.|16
TGTGCCAGCAGCTCGACTAGCGGGAGGACATACAATGAGCAGTTCTTC
CASSSTSGRTYNEQFF
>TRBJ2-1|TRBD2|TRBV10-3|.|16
TGTGCCATCAGTGAGTCTAATAGCGGGGGATACAATGAGCAGTTCTTC
CAISESNSGGYNEQFF
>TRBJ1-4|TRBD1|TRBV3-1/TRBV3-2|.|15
TGTGCCAGCAGCCAATTCCGGACAGGGGACGAAAAACTGTTTTTT
CASSQFRTGDEKLFF
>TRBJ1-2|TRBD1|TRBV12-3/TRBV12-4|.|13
TGTGCCAGCAGCTCTCGAACAGGGGGCGGCTACACCTTC
CASSSRTGGGYTF
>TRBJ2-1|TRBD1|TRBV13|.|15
TGTGCCAGCAGCTTAGGGGGGGACAGGTACAATGAGCAGTTCTTC
CASSLGGDRYNEQFF
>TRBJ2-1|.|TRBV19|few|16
TGTGCCAGTAGTATGAAGGCCGGGAGAGCGTACAATGAGCAGTTCTTC
CASSMKAGRAYNEQFF
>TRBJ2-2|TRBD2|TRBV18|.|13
TGTGCCCGGGGGGGCGGTATCACCGGGGAGCTGTTTTTT
CARGGGITGELFF
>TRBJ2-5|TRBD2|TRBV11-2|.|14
TGTGCCAGCAGCTCGGGACTAGCCAAAGAGACCCAGTACTTC
CASSSGLAKETQYF
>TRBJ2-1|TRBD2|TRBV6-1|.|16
TGTGCCAGCAGTGAAGCGAGCGGGGGGCCGGGCAATGAGCAGTTCTTC
CASSEASGGPGNEQFF
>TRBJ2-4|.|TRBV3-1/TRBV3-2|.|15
TGTGCCAGCAGCCTTGGGGCTGGATTAGGAAACATTCAGTACTTC
CASSLGAGLGNIQYF
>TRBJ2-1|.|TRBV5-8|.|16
TGTGCCAGCAGAGAAAAACGTAACTTAAACTACAATGAGCAGTTCTTC
CASREKRNLNYNEQFF
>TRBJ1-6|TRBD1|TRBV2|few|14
TGTGCCAGCAGACGGACAGGGGAAGGATCACCCCTCCACTTT
CASRRTGEGSPLHF
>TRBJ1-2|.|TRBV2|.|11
TGTGCCAGCAAACAGGACTATGGCTACACCTTC
CASKQDYGYTF
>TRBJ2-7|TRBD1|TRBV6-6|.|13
TGTGCCAGCCTTGGACAGGGGGCCTACGAGCAGTACTTC
CASLGQGAYEQYF
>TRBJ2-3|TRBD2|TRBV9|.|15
TGTGCCAGCAGCGGAGGGACTACCTACACAGATACGCAGTATTTT
CASSGGTTYTDTQYF
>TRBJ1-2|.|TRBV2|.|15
TGTGCCAGCAGATTAACCGGGACAAAGGATGGCGGCTACACCTTC
CASRLTGTKDGGYTF
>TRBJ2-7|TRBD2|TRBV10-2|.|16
TGCGCCAGCAGTGAGTCGAGGGGACTAGCGGGGTACGAGCAGTACTTC
CASSESRGLAGYEQYF
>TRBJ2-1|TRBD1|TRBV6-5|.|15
TGTGCCAGCACCGAACAGGGGACCTCCTACAATGAGCAGTTCTTC
CASTEQGTSYNEQFF
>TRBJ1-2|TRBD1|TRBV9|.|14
TGTGCCAGCAGCCCCACGGACAGGAACTATGGCTACACCTTC
CASSPTDRNYGYTF
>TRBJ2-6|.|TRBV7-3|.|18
TGTGCCAGCAGCTTAACGGCAGGAGGCCCATCTGGGGCCAACGTCCTGACTTTC
CASSLTAGGPSGANVLTF
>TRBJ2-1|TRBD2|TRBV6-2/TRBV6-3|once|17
TGTGCCAGCAGTTACTGGGCTAGCGGGAACTCCTACAATGAGCAGTTCTTC
CASSYWASGNSYNEQFF
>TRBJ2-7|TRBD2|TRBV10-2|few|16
TGCGCCAGCAGTGAGGATCGGCGGGAGGGCCGCAACGAGCAGTACTTC
CASSEDRREGRNEQYF
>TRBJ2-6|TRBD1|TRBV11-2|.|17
TGTGCCAGCAGCTCCATCCGGGACAGCTCTGGGGCCAACGTCCTGACTTTC
CASSSIRDSSGANVLTF
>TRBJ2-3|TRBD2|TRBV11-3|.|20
TGTGCCAGCAGCTTAGTTCGAGGGGGGGGACTAGCGGAGTACACAGATACGCAGTATTTT
CASSLVRGGGLAEYTDTQYF
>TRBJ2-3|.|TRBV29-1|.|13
TGCAGCTTCCAGGGGCAGGGTGCAGATACGCAGTATTTT
CSFQGQGADTQYF
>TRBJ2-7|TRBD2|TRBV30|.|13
TGTGCCTGGACTAGCGGGAGGTCCCACGAGCAGTACTTC
CAWTSGRSHEQYF
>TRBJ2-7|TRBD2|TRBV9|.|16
TGTGCCAGCAGCGTACTCCCTAGCGGGAGGGTCCACGAGCAGTACTTC
CASSVLPSGRVHEQYF
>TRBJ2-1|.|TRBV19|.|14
TGTGCCAGTAGTGGGTGGACGGGAAGCAATGAGCAGTTCTTC
CASSGWTGSNEQFF
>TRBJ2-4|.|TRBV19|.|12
TGTGCCAGTAGTATTTCCGACAGGACACAGTACTTC
CASSISDRTQYF
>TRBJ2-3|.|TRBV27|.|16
TGTGCCAGCAGTTTTGTCGGACAGCCATCCCATTATACGCAGTATTTT
CASSFVGQPSHYTQYF
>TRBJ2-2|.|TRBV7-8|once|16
TGTGCCAGCAGCTTAGCGGGCGTCCTCAACACCGGGGAGCTGTTTTTT
CASSLAGVLNTGELFF
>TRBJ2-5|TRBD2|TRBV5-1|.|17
TGCGCCAGCAGCTCCGACCTACTAGCGGGGGGCCAAGAGACCCAGTACTTC
CASSSDLLAGGQETQYF
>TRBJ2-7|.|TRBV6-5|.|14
TGTGCCAGCAGCCCGGAAGGCGGAGGGTACGAGCAGTACTTC
CASSPEGGGYEQYF
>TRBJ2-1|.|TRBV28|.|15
TGTGCCACCTTCGAGGGCGACCCCTCCTACAATGAGCAGTTCTTC
CATFEGDPSYNEQFF
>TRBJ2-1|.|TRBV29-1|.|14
TGCAGCGTGGCAGGACAGTCCGCCTACAATGAGCAGTTCTTC
CSVAGQSAYNEQFF
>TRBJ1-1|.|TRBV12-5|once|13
TGTGCTAGTGGTTCTTTAATGAACACTGAAGCTTTCTTT
CASGSLMNTEAFF
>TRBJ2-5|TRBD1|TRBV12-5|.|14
TGTGCTAGTGAACCCGGGACAGGAGTGGAGACCCAGTACTTC
CASEPGTGVETQYF
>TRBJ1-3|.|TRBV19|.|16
TGTGCCAGTAGCGAACCCGGGACATTCTCTGGAAACACCATATATTTT
CASSEPGTFSGNTIYF
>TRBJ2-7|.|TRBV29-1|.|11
TGCAGCGTTCAGGGTTTAAACGAGCAGTACTTC
CSVQGLNEQYF
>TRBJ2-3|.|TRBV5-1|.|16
TGCGCCAGCAGCTTGGACGGGTTTTCTAGCACAGATACGCAGTATTTT
CASSLDGFSSTDTQYF
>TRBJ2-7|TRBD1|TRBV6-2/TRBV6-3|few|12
TGTGCCAGCAGCTCGGGACAGGGCATTCAAGACTTC
CASSSGQGIQDF
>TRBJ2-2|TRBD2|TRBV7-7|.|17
TGTGCCAGCAGCCCCAATCTAGCGGGAGGTGGCACCGGGGAGCTGTTTTTT
CASSPNLAGGGTGELFF
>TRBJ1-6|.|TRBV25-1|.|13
TGTGCCACCGGGAGCTCCTATAATTCACCCCTCCACTTT
CATGSSYNSPLHF
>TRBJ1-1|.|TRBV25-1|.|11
TGTGCCAGCACTCCCCTAAAGGAAGCTTTCTTT
CASTPLKEAFF
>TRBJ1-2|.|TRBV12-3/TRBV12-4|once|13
TGTGCCAGCAGGGTCGGACAGAACTATGGCTACACCTTC
CASRVGQNYGYTF
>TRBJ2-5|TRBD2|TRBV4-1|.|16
TGCGCCAGCAGCCAAGAGGGGACTAGCGGGAGAGAGACCCAGTACTTC
CASSQEGTSGRETQYF
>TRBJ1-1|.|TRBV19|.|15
TGTGCCAGTAGTATGGGGACATCACAATGGCCTGAAGCTTTCTTT
CASSMGTSQWPEAFF